Relative to its sample, the clone carrying this T cell receptor beta chain is medium-sized. Its antigen is unknown. Germline CDR1 and CDR2: SGHRS and YFSETQ. CDR3 length: 13 residues. Trimming left V 5 bases short and J 2 bases short, with 10 bases between. The entry originates in a study of spatial heterogeneity in lung cancer. Time point denoted: sample taken at primary tumor resection. Samples came from about 72 TRACERx patients with untreated early-stage lung cancer. Study observations and caveats: Tracking of tumor mutation counts was seen in expanded intratumoral alpha and beta TCR counts.

Single TCR cDNA molecules each had their own unique molecular identifier. TCRdb re-analysed the 5' RACE reads in MiXCR, keeping a single row per CDR3 protein. This table holds about 3,400 distinct CDR3 sequences, approximately 6% found once. The material sequenced was lung tumor tissue, taken at surgery. The origin of this receptor is a female donor with early-stage non-small cell lung cancer. The chain carries TRBV5-1 and TRBJ1-2; D call uncertain. This chain's CDR3 is CASRLDLNYGYTF. CDR3 DNA sequence: TGCGCCAGCAGACTGGATTTGAACTATGGCTACACCTTC.